This is a list of T cell receptor beta chains from one sample in a study of technical replicates of blood from several donors. TCRdb's copy holds only in-frame clones and misses some; the assay was immunoSEQ multiplex PCR. The table shows about 75,000 clones, with almost 95% occurring only once. The specimen was T cells isolated from PBMCs. The receptors derive from a human donor in good health. CDR3s leave out the opening cysteine and the closing phenylalanine or tryptophan. For some rows the clone size is stated as once, few or many, or as a class when expanded; others skip it.

>.|TRBJ2-2|TRBV7-3
ASSPQGAGNTGELF
>.|TRBJ1-1|TRBV5-5
ASSFVDRGEAF
>.|TRBJ2-7|TRBV5-5
ASSSTYEQY
>.|TRBJ2-7|TRBV11-2
ASSVDRALYEQY
>.|TRBJ1-1|TRBV18
ASSPSGQYEAF
>once|TRBJ1-1|TRBV29-1
SVGGEVLAF
>.|TRBJ1-1|TRBV28
ASSWDRVIGTEAF
>.|TRBJ1-3|TRBV5-1
ASSLAGGEGNTIY
>.|TRBJ2-3|TRBV10-3
ATLAGGADTQY
>.|TRBJ2-5|TRBV6-6
ASSYGVPQETQY
>.|TRBJ1-2|TRBV2
ASSLQHRGLGDGYT
>once|TRBJ2-7|TRBV7-2
ASRKGTSGVYEQY
>few|TRBJ1-1|TRBV6-5
ASRPGQGRGAF